This paragraph reports one T cell receptor beta chain. There are a few counts of this clonotype. Its recognized antigen is unknown. Base quality data are lacking; no much larger clone is found one base away. Receptor amplification or capture employed 5' RACE. Sequenced on an Illumina HiSeq 2000. Template switching added a universal primer binding site, and the final cDNA carried a unique molecular identifier that allowed TCR cDNA molecules to be counted accurately. Specific primers in the conserved constant-segment region were used to synthesize first-strand cDNA for TCR alpha and beta chains. To control for contamination, every cDNA library carried two barcodes: a SMART-Mk sample barcode plus Illumina barcodes. TruSeq adapter sequences, together with Illumina sample barcodes, were added in two successive PCR steps. The Illumina HiSeq platform was used with custom primers to sequence TCR alpha and beta cDNA libraries. The original pipeline was this. MiGEC processed the raw reads to extract unique molecular identifiers, while MiXCR was used to determine the CDR3 positions. For each individual, recombination models were inferred using an EM algorithm with the repgenHMM and IGoR tools. The tcR package in R was used for shared clonotype analysis, with sharing normalized by the product of cloneset sizes. To study raw recombination free of thymic and clonal selection effects, out-of-frame nonproductive sequences were analyzed. TCRdb's own reprocessing of the public reads used fastp at Q25 and MiXCR and kept productive beta chains. Rows are combined by CDR3 protein, so each entry shows the most common genes and DNA. The V and J calls were determined by TCRdb, not by the authors. This sample has about 340,000 distinct CDR3 sequences in its table, and 9% to 15% of those were observed once. Jointly, the top ten make up roughly 7.8% of the sample.

The sample comes from a study of identical twins (dated by TCRdb to the mid-2010s). Regarding the research as a whole: To test whether fetal clonotypes persist, this study deep-sequenced TCR alpha and beta repertoires from monozygotic twins, from unrelated adults of various ages, and from cord blood. Replicate twin experiments were performed at different times using different library preparation protocols to rule out contamination. Study-level results and caveats: The excess sharing between twins in beta out-of-frame sequences was weaker because fewer shared sequences reduced the signal-to-noise ratio. Recombination models systematically underestimated out-of-frame TCR alpha sharing in monozygotic twins but agreed with sharing between unrelated individuals. Because the same donors could not be followed over many years, conclusions were based on cross-sectional statistical analysis. Abundant cord blood beta clonotypes carried fewer insertions; young adult naive repertoires showed a weaker similar trend, while memory repertoires showed none. Compared with coincidental sharing between unrelated individuals, out-of-frame TCR alpha sequences shared between twins had an excess of sequences with low generation probability. Invariant T cells such as MAIT and iNKT could partly confound zero-insertion analyses, though diverse VJ usage argued against this for most clonotypes.

Spanning cysteine to phenylalanine, the CDR3 consists of 15 amino acids. Only CDR3 DNA is held: 45 bases, read in frame from base 1. Deletion took 3 bases off V and 2 bases off J, with a span of 14 bases between the germline ends. The germline V gene gives CDR1 as MDHEN and CDR2 as SYDVKM. All donors were healthy Caucasians. The twin cohort comprised three pairs of female monozygotic twins, all aged roughly 18 to 30 years. Positive isolation kits from Invitrogen were used to isolate the CD4+ and CD8+ T cell populations. In addition, the sample was reused for a study of yellow fever vaccine responses in identical twins. The second study's paper adds: According to the authors, the vaccine-induced T cell response in identical twins seemed to be partly convergent and partly specific to each individual. Focusing on identical twins, the study followed the T cell clones that responded to the vaccine, and did so with precision.

The receptor chain draws on TRBV28 and TRBJ2-7, with the D gene not confidently named. The TCR sequence derives from a woman younger than 35 in good health. The sequencing input was CD8+ T cells sorted from blood. At the DNA level, the sequence is TGTGCCAGCAGTTTTACCTCAGGAGTTACCTACGAGCAGTACTTC. Translation gives CASSFTSGVTYEQYF.